The rows below give T cell receptor beta chains drawn from one sample of a study of breast tumors, draining lymph nodes, adjacent tissues. TCRdb independently ran MiXCR on the multiplex PCR reads; one entry per CDR3 protein. In the table there are about 22,000 distinct CDR3 sequences, roughly 55% of which are singletons. The sample comprised breast tumor tissue. Receptors originate from a female donor with breast cancer. Some clones in this sample may be carry-over from other donors' samples. The CDR3 runs from the conserved cysteine through the conserved F or W. A D gene is named only where the DNA matches it firmly. Size is stated for part of the rows, as once, few or many counts, or as a class when the clone is expanded.

TRBV7-6	medium-sized	TRBJ2-7	TRBD2	CASSSGLAYEQYF	TGTGCCAGCAGCTCTGGACTAGCGTACGAGCAGTACTTC
TRBV5-4	many	TRBJ2-4	TRBD1	CASSFRGQKNIQYF	TGTGCCAGCAGCTTCCGGGGACAGAAAAACATTCAGTACTTC
TRBV4-1	NA	TRBJ2-7	TRBD2	CASSQGTSSYEQYF	TGCGCCAGCAGCCAAGGGACTAGCTCCTACGAGCAGTACTTC
TRBV5-1	large	TRBJ2-7	TRBD2	CASSLEAGGGYEQYF	TGCGCCAGCAGCTTGGAGGCGGGAGGCGGATACGAGCAGTACTTC
TRBV5-6	once	TRBJ1-2	TRBD1	CASSSRDRGVYYGYTF	TGTGCCAGCAGCTCCCGGGACAGGGGGGTATACTATGGCTACACCTTC
TRBV6-6	NA	TRBJ2-1	TRBD1	CASSYRTGKGYNEQFF	TGTGCCAGCAGTTACAGGACAGGGAAAGGCTACAATGAGCAGTTCTTC
TRBV6-1	medium-sized	TRBJ2-1	NA	CASSDQDEQFF	TGTGCCAGCAGTGATCAAGATGAGCAGTTCTTC
TRBV7-9	once	TRBJ2-3	NA	CASSPGWGGANHTDTQYF	TGTGCCAGCAGCCCCGGGTGGGGCGGGGCTAATCACACAGATACGCAGTATTTT
TRBV9	NA	TRBJ1-3	NA	CASSVQGNTIYF	TGTGCCAGCAGCGTACAGGGAAACACCATATATTTT
TRBV4-1	NA	TRBJ1-2	NA	CASRASTNANYGYTF	TGCGCCAGCAGGGCAAGTACGAATGCTAACTATGGCTACACCTTC
TRBV29-1	NA	TRBJ2-1	NA	CSVRPRGNEQFF	TGCAGCGTGCGCCCCAGGGGAAATGAGCAGTTCTTC
TRBV7-9	NA	TRBJ2-7	NA	CASTNSSGGNEQYF	TGTGCCAGCACCAACTCATCCGGAGGTAACGAGCAGTACTTC
TRBV7-2	NA	TRBJ2-4	NA	CASSSLRGKGIQYF	TGTGCCAGCTCGTCTCTCCGGGGGAAGGGCATTCAGTACTTC
TRBV12-3/TRBV12-4	NA	TRBJ1-5	NA	CASSLSEHQPQHF	TGTGCCAGCAGTCTGAGTGAGCATCAGCCCCAGCATTTT